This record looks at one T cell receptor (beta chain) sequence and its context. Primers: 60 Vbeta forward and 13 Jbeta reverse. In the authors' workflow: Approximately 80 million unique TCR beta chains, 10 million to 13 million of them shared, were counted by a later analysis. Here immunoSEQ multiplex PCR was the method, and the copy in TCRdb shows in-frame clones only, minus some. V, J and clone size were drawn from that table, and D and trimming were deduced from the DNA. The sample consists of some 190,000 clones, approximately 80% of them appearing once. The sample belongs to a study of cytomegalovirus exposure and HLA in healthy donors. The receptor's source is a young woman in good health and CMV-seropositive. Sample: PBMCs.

CDR3 nucleotides: TGTGCCAGCAGCCGGACAGGGGGAGGTGAAAAACTGTTTTTT. Its translation is CASSRTGGGEKLFF. The gene calls are TRBV14 and TRBJ1-4; 10 bases align to TRBD1. CDR3 length: 14 amino acids. V shed 4 bases and J 7 bases; nucleotides not matched to a gene: 3. Germline V lookup: CDR1 SGHDN, CDR2 FVKESK.